This TCR beta chain was recovered during a study of OX40 agonist ivuxolimab in advanced cancers. Autoimmune disease history or systemic immunosuppression meant exclusion. Collection of blood occurred at baseline, at cycle 4 day 1, and at cycle 7 day 1. Study results and caveats: Some of the lowest clonal expansion was seen in partial responders at 0.1-3.0 mg/kg.

In regard to this clone: Antigen: not known.

Sequencing was performed with immunoSEQ multiplex PCR; in TCRdb, only in-frame clones are kept and a portion is missing. The profile shows approximately 96,000 clones, 90% of them singletons. The sequence came from an adult with an advanced solid tumor such as melanoma, head and neck, liver or kidney cancer. Sequenced material: CD4+ or CD8+ T cells sorted from blood, taken in a trial of the OX40 agonist ivuxolimab.

The CDR3 DNA reads TGTGCCATCAGTGACCCAGGAGAGGGAAGGACTGAAGCTTTCTTT. It specifies CAISDPGEGRTEAFF. The chain couples TRBV10-3 to TRBJ1-1; D remains unclear. The CDR3 has 15 residues. Per the germline V gene, CDR1 is ENHRY and CDR2 is SYGVKD. V lost 3 bases and J lost 5, with 16 bases in between.